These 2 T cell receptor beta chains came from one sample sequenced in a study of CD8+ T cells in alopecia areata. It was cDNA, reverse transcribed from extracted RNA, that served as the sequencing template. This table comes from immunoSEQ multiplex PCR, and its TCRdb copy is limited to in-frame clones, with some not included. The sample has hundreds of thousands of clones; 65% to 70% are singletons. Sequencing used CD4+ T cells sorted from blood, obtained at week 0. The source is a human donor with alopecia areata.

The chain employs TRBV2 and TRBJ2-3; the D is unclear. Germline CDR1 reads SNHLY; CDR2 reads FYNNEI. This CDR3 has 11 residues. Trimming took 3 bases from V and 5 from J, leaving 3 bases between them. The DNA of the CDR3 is TGTGCCAGCAGTGAGATAGATACGCAGTATTTT. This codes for CASSEIDTQYF.

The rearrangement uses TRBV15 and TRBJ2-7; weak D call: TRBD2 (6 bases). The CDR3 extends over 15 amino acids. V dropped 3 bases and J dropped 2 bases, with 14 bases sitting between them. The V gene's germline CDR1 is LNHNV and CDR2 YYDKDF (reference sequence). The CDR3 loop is CATSSRDFSTYEQYF. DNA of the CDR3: TGTGCCACCAGCAGCCGGGACTTTTCGACCTACGAGCAGTACTTC.